Presented here are 29 T cell receptor beta chains from one specimen sequenced in a study of T cells in Graves' hyperthyroidism and ophthalmopathy. TCR beta CDR3 sequences were amplified from RNA transcripts. HTBI primers were the set used in a first-round RT-PCR of the TCR CDR3. TCRdb reprocessed the multiplex PCR reads via MiXCR and lists one record per CDR3 protein. This sample has about 550,000 distinct CDR3 sequences; less than 25% occur once, and the top ten carry more than 25%. Sequenced material: blood. These receptors originate from a man in his late teens or twenties with Graves' hyperthyroidism.

This clonotype was seen at least ten times. The V call is TRBV15, the J call TRBJ1-5; a weak D match, TRBD1 (5 bases). Deletions cut 5 bases from V and 5 bases from J, with 16 bases between. CDR1 and CDR2 from the germline V gene are LNHNV and YYDKDF (reference sequence). This CDR3 has 15 amino acids. CDR3 amino acids: CATSLDGTPDQPQHF. As DNA, the CDR3 is TGTGCCACCAGCCTTGACGGGACCCCTGATCAGCCCCAGCATTTT.

In its sample, this clonotype was seen many times. The chain is built from TRBV28 and TRBJ1-2, with D maybe TRBD1 (5 bases). The CDR3 loop spans 11 amino acids. Germline CDR1 MDHEN, CDR2 SYDVKM. Trimming stripped 11 bases from V and 6 bases from J, with 13 bases between. CDR3 sequence: CASREYHGYTF. The CDR3 DNA follows: TGTGCCTCCAGGGAATATCATGGCTACACCTTC.

This clonotype was counted at least ten times. The gene calls are TRBV28 and TRBJ1-2, with D possibly being TRBD1 (5 bases). This CDR3 spans 15 amino acids. CDR1 MDHEN and CDR2 SYDVKM come from the germline V gene. V gave up 3 bases and J gave up 0 bases, with 11 bases separating them. The CDR3 DNA follows: TGTGCCAGCAGTTTCCCAGCAGGGACTAACTATGGCTACACCTTC. Its protein product is CASSFPAGTNYGYTF.

V is TRBV6-2 or TRBV6-3 and J is TRBJ1-1; 7 bases line up with TRBD1. V shed 2 bases and J 0 bases; nucleotides not matched to a gene: 9. Per germline, CDR1 MNHEY and CDR2 SVGEGT. This CDR3 contains 17 residues. CDR3 in amino acids: CASSYGTDFPMNTEAFF. CDR3 coding DNA: TGTGCCAGCAGTTACGGGACAGACTTCCCCATGAACACTGAAGCTTTCTTT.

The table lists this clonotype with many counts. Here the CDR3 reads CASSVERRTEAFF. The CDR3 nucleotides read TGTGCCAGCAGTGTCGAGAGAAGGACTGAAGCTTTCTTT. V usage is TRBV2 and J usage is TRBJ1-1; D remains unclear. From germline, CDR1 is SNHLY and CDR2 FYNNEI. V lost 4 bases and J lost 5, with 11 bases in between. This CDR3 region has 13 residues.

The CDR3 loop is CASSEGQARSYNSPLHF. In nucleotides, the CDR3 is TGTGCCAGCAGTGAAGGTCAGGCTCGCTCCTATAATTCACCCCTCCACTTT. The J gene is TRBJ1-6, the V gene TRBV6-1; D call uncertain. V lost 1 base, J lost 0 bases, and 10 bases lay in between. Germline lookup yields CDR1 MNHNS and CDR2 SASEGT. The CDR3 has 17 amino acids.

This clonotype has at least ten counts. The genes are TRBV6-1 and TRBJ1-2, with D possibly matching TRBD1 (5 bases). Trimming pared 6 bases from V and 8 bases from J, leaving 16 bases between. The CDR3 runs 13 residues. Looked up from germline, CDR1 is MNHNS and CDR2 is SASEGT. In DNA, the CDR3 is TGTGCCAGCAGGAGGAGAGGGGATGAGGGCTACACCTTC. Translating gives CASRRRGDEGYTF.

This CDR3 is CATSRAWLRVNTEAFF. As DNA, the CDR3 is TGTGCCACCAGCAGAGCCTGGCTACGGGTGAACACTGAAGCTTTCTTT. V usage is TRBV15 and J usage is TRBJ1-1; no clear D. This CDR3 has 16 residues. V was clipped by 1 base and J by 0 bases, with 12 bases between them. Germline V CDR1 and CDR2: LNHNV, YYDKDF (reference sequence).

Of note for this clonotype: A much larger clone differs by one base, so this may be a read error. J is TRBJ2-5 and V is TRBV7-9, with 9 positions matching TRBD2. The CDR3 runs 13 residues. CDR1 and CDR2 from the germline V gene are SEHNR and FQNEAQ (reference sequence). CDR3 coding DNA: TGTGCCAGCAGCCCCCCTAGCGGGGAGACCCGGTACTTC. Its translation is CASSPPSGETRYF. Full variable domain (rest looked up from reference TRBV7-9 and TRBJ2-5): DTGVSQNPRHKITKRGQNVTFRCDPISEHNRLYWYRQTLGQGPEFLTYFQNEAQLEKSRLLSDRFSAERPKGSFSTLEIQRTEQGDSAMYLCASSPPSGETRYFGPGTRLLVL.

The V and J genes are TRBV5-1 and TRBJ2-2; D possibly uses TRBD1 or TRBD2 (5 bases each). V dropped 0 bases and J dropped 7 bases, with 13 bases sitting between them. Germline CDR1 reads SGHRS; CDR2 reads YFSETQ. This CDR3 has 15 residues. This CDR3 is CASSLEGSGVGELFF. The CDR3 region has the DNA TGCGCCAGCAGCTTGGAGGGGAGCGGAGTCGGGGAGCTGTTTTTT.

This clonotype was seen ten or more times. V gene TRBV6-4 combines with J gene TRBJ2-6; D remains ambiguous. The V and J ends lost 0 bases and 4 bases respectively, with 4 bases between them. From germline, CDR1 is MRHNA and CDR2 SNTAGT. The CDR3 totals 14 residues. The CDR3 loop is CASSDSTGANVLTF. The CDR3 region has the DNA TGTGCCAGCAGTGACTCGACAGGGGCCAACGTCCTGACTTTC.

This clonotype was picked up many times. This chain joins TRBV12-3 or TRBV12-4 and TRBJ1-1; a weak D match, TRBD1 (5 bases). Trimming pared 5 bases from V and 5 bases from J, leaving 15 bases between. This CDR3 contains 14 residues. CDR3: CASSAGTVSTEAFF. Here the CDR3 DNA reads TGTGCCAGCAGTGCCGGGACTGTGAGTACTGAAGCTTTCTTT.

The V gene is TRBV5-1, the J gene TRBJ2-5; D remains unclear. The V gene's germline CDR1 is SGHRS and CDR2 YFSETQ. Between the trimmed V and J ends, which lost 4 bases and 5 bases, there was a span of 15 bases. This CDR3 is built from 14 residues. The CDR3 coding sequence is TGCGCCAGCAGCCGGAAGGGTAGAGAGGAGACCCAGTACTTC. This encodes CASSRKGREETQYF.

This clonotype appeared many times. The gene calls are TRBV28 and TRBJ2-7; 9 nucleotides line up with TRBD1. This CDR3 has 15 residues. Trimming removed 6 bases from V and 5 bases from J; junction bases left unmatched: 11. Germline-derived CDR1 and CDR2 are MDHEN and SYDVKM. The CDR3 coding sequence is TGTGCCAGCAGATCGGGACAGGGTCGATATCACGAGCAGTACTTC. Amino acids: CASRSGQGRYHEQYF.

This chain joins TRBV12-3 or TRBV12-4 and TRBJ2-5; the D is unclear. The CDR3 loop spans 14 amino acids. V was shortened by 2 bases and J by 1 base, with 8 bases between the two germline ends. The CDR3 region has the DNA TGTGCCAGCAGTTTATCAGTTGTCCAAGAGACCCAGTACTTC. Its translation: CASSLSVVQETQYF.

This clonotype was picked up many times. The rearrangement uses TRBV12-3 or TRBV12-4 and TRBJ1-6; D is perhaps TRBD1 (6 bases). The CDR3 spans 14 residues. V shed 4 bases and J shed 9 bases, with 13 bases lying between them. CDR3 DNA sequence: TGTGCCAGCAGTTGGGGGGGGACAAGTTCACCCCTCCACTTT. This sequence encodes CASSWGGTSSPLHF.

This clonotype has a count of ten or more. CDR3 sequence: CSARQRLLTLMVETQYF. For the CDR3, the DNA is TGCAGTGCTAGACAGCGACTGTTGACCCTGATGGTAGAGACCCAGTACTTC. This chain connects TRBV20-1 to TRBJ2-5; D remains ambiguous. V dropped 2 bases and J dropped 4 bases, with 23 bases sitting between them. CDR1 and CDR2 (germline): DFQATT, SNEGSKA (reference sequence). The CDR3 is made up of 17 amino acids.

This clonotype was observed a handful of times. The rearrangement uses TRBV7-7 and TRBJ2-2; 10 nucleotides align to TRBD1. The ends lost 5 bases at V and 5 bases at J; junction bases unmatched: 14. Germline V gene sequence: CDR1 SSHAT, CDR2 FNYEAQ (reference sequence). The CDR3 has 18 residues. CDR3 protein: CASSPAPGQGRKTGELFF. The CDR3 DNA follows: TGTGCCAGCAGCCCAGCCCCGGGACAGGGGAGGAAAACCGGGGAGCTGTTTTTT.

This clonotype was seen many times. The V gene is TRBV7-9, the J gene TRBJ2-5, with no clear D. The germline CDR1 and CDR2 sequences are SEHNR and FQNEAQ (reference sequence). The CDR3 has 14 amino acids. V lost 3 bases and J 2 bases, leaving 10 bases between the germline ends. CDR3 loop: CASSFGLVQETQYF. The DNA for the CDR3 is TGTGCCAGCAGCTTCGGGCTGGTACAAGAGACCCAGTACTTC. Full variable domain (remainder filled in from reference TRBV7-9 and TRBJ2-5): DTGVSQNPRHKITKRGQNVTFRCDPISEHNRLYWYRQTLGQGPEFLTYFQNEAQLEKSRLLSDRFSAERPKGSFSTLEIQRTEQGDSAMYLCASSFGLVQETQYFGPGTRLLVL.

This clonotype was recorded many times. The rearrangement links TRBV12-3 or TRBV12-4 to TRBJ2-5; the D gene is possibly TRBD1 (6 bases). Deletions cut 1 base from V and 0 bases from J, with 18 bases between. The length of the CDR3 is 18 residues. The CDR3 coding sequence is TGTGCCAGCAGTTTAGGTCTAGCTTACAGGGCGTACCAAGAGACCCAGTACTTC. The encoded protein is CASSLGLAYRAYQETQYF.

The genes are TRBV11-1 and TRBJ2-5; 7 nucleotides match TRBD1. Looked up from germline, CDR1 is SGHAT and CDR2 is FQDESV (reference sequence). The CDR3 runs 14 residues. V lost 5 bases and J lost 2; bases outside the gene matches: 5. CDR3 DNA: TGTGCCAGCAGCCTACACAGGGGACAAGAGACCCAGTACTTC. Protein sequence: CASSLHRGQETQYF.

On this clonotype: This clone may be a read error of a much larger clone one base away. Since no conserved phenylalanine or tryptophan closes the CDR3, a read error is the likely cause. CDR3 nucleotides: TGTGCCAGTAGTGCCCTACAGGTGTTAAACAATCAGCCCCAGCATGTT. Translated: CASSALQVLNNQPQHV. The rearrangement joins TRBV19 to TRBJ1-5; D is perhaps TRBD1 (5 bases). The CDR3 loop spans 16 amino acids. Germline V gene lookup returns CDR1 LNHDA and CDR2 SQIVND (reference sequence). V was clipped by 5 bases and J by 3 bases, with 17 bases between them.

The chain recombines TRBV5-1 with TRBJ2-2, with D unclear. The CDR3 covers 14 residues. Germline V gives CDR1 SGHRS, CDR2 YFSETQ. V lost 3 bases and J lost 3, with 9 bases in between. Here the CDR3 DNA reads TGCGCCAGCAGCTGGAACAGCCACACCGGGGAGCTGTTTTTT. It encodes CASSWNSHTGELFF.

In its sample, this clonotype was seen many times. The V and J genes are TRBV15 and TRBJ1-1; D is uncertain. CDR1 and CDR2 from the germline V gene are LNHNV and YYDKDF (reference sequence). The CDR3 sequence is 11 residues long. The ends were cut back, 1 base at V and 6 bases at J, with 3 bases in the middle. The CDR3 region is CATSRVSEAFF. The DNA for the CDR3 is TGTGCCACCAGCAGAGTTTCTGAAGCTTTCTTT.

This clonotype came up many times. This chain connects TRBV2 to TRBJ2-7; 9 nucleotides align to TRBD2. V lost 3 bases, J lost 11 bases, and 11 bases stayed unmatched. Germline V gives CDR1 SNHLY, CDR2 FYNNEI. The CDR3 runs 14 residues. CDR3 sequence (DNA): TGTGCCAGCAGTGAGCTAGGTAGCGGGGGCCAGAAGTACTTC. Translation gives CASSELGSGGQKYF.

This clonotype has only a few counts. The chain carries TRBV6-1 and TRBJ1-1, with no clear D. CDR1 and CDR2 (germline): MNHNS, SASEGT. The CDR3 totals 13 residues. Between the trimmed V and J ends, which lost 4 bases and 0 bases, there was a span of 6 bases. The DNA of the CDR3 is TGTGCCAGCAGTGTGGACGTGAACACTGAAGCTTTCTTT. Amino acids: CASSVDVNTEAFF.

V is TRBV12-3 or TRBV12-4 and J is TRBJ2-7; 9 nucleotides line up with TRBD1. V gave up 5 bases and J gave up 9 bases; unmatched junction bases: 11. This CDR3 is built from 14 residues. The CDR3 here is CASSPGQGLIGQYF. The CDR3 bases are TGTGCCAGCAGTCCGGGACAGGGACTAATCGGGCAGTACTTC.

This clonotype has a count of ten or more. The chain uses TRBV28 and TRBJ1-5; 7 bases are a match to TRBD1. J gave up 6 bases and V 1 base, and 9 bases lay outside the gene matches. The germline V gene has CDR1 MDHEN and CDR2 SYDVKM. The CDR3 length is 16 residues. CDR3 region: CASSLSSGQRGQPQHF. CDR3 DNA: TGTGCCAGCAGTTTATCCTCGGGACAGAGGGGTCAGCCCCAGCATTTT.

This clonotype was seen more than once but under ten times. A much bigger clone sits one base away, suggesting this may be a read error. The V call is TRBV6-1, the J call TRBJ1-5; a weak D match, TRBD1 (6 bases). Germline CDR1 and CDR2: MNHNS and SASEGT. The V end was cut by 3 bases, the J end by 6 bases, with 9 bases between. The CDR3 spans 13 residues. Here the CDR3 DNA reads TGTGCCAGCAGTGACGGGGGGCTTCAGCCCCAGCATTTT. Protein: CASSDGGLQPQHF.